This TCR beta chain was profiled in a study of cytotoxic CD8 clonotypes in ibrutinib-treated CLL. Profiling relied on immunoSEQ multiplex PCR, and the TCRdb table lists in-frame clones only, not all of them. The data contain tens of thousands of clones, approximately 70% of them singletons. There are 14 residues in the CDR3. Germline V gene sequence: CDR1 MNHNS, CDR2 SASEGT. Trimming stripped 3 bases from V and 5 bases from J, with 11 bases between. This sequence originates from a human donor with chronic lymphocytic leukemia. The chain recombines TRBV6-1 with TRBJ2-4, with a tentative D call TRBD2 (5 bases). The material sequenced was PBMCs, taken after 12 months of ibrutinib treatment. The CDR3 DNA reads as TGTGCCAGCAGTGAGGCGGGCCTCCAAAACATTCAGTACTTC. Translation gives CASSEAGLQNIQYF.